The rows below give T cell receptor beta chains drawn from one sample of a study of neoadjuvant anti-PD-1 for oral cavity cancer. Sequencing used immunoSEQ multiplex PCR; TCRdb keeps in-frame clones, though not all of them. The sample consists of several thousand clones, roughly 70% of them appearing once. This material consisted of PBMCs, taken after nivolumab (anti-PD-1) treatment. These TCRs come from a person aged 40 to 85 with oral cavity squamous cell carcinoma. CDR3s include the opening cysteine and the closing phenylalanine or tryptophan. The D gene is left open where the match is weak. Size is omitted from some rows. Given values are once, few, many or a class for expanded clones.

NA	TRBV29-1	NA	TRBJ2-7	CSVAQDGWEQYF	TGCAGCGTTGCACAGGACGGGTGGGAGCAGTACTTC
NA	TRBV5-1	TRBD1	TRBJ1-1	CASSPRQGGAFF	TGCGCCAGCAGCCCCCGACAGGGGGGAGCTTTCTTT
NA	TRBV5-5	NA	TRBJ1-2	CASSFTASNYGYTF	TGTGCCAGCAGCTTTACAGCGTCAAACTATGGCTACACCTTC
NA	TRBV6-6	NA	TRBJ1-4	CASSYSGGRNEKLFF	TGTGCCAGCAGTTACTCAGGGGGAAGAAATGAAAAACTGTTTTTT
once	TRBV6-6	TRBD1	TRBJ2-7	CASSYSTGTYEQYF	TGTGCCAGCAGTTACTCGACAGGGACCTACGAGCAGTACTTC
once	TRBV7-9	NA	TRBJ1-4	CASSPRTRYEKLFF	TGTGCCAGCAGCCCCCGGACGAGGTACGAAAAACTGTTTTTT
NA	TRBV27	NA	TRBJ1-6	CASSLGTVMYNSPLHF	TGTGCCAGCAGTCTCGGGACGGTGATGTATAATTCACCCCTCCACTTT
NA	TRBV4-1	TRBD2	TRBJ2-7	CASSQEGLAGFEQYF	TGCGCCAGCAGCCAAGAGGGACTAGCGGGGTTCGAGCAGTACTTC
NA	TRBV27	NA	TRBJ1-6	CASSLDRLSSPLHF	TGTGCCAGCAGCCTTGACAGATTAAGTTCACCCCTCCACTTT
NA	TRBV29-1	TRBD1	TRBJ2-7	CSVVHRGLNEQYF	TGCAGCGTTGTTCACAGGGGGCTCAACGAGCAGTACTTC
NA	TRBV6-6	TRBD1	TRBJ1-1	CASSRGQGSTEAFF	TGTGCCAGCAGCCGCGGACAGGGTTCCACTGAAGCTTTCTTT
NA	TRBV11-2	NA	TRBJ1-1	CASSLAGGAGLVTEAFF	TGTGCCAGCAGCTTAGCAGGCGGTGCAGGGTTGGTCACTGAAGCTTTCTTT
NA	TRBV2	NA	TRBJ1-5	CASKPSSGRNQPQHF	TGTGCCAGCAAGCCCTCGTCGGGACGGAATCAGCCCCAGCATTTT
NA	TRBV2	NA	TRBJ1-1	CASGLGSLATEAFF	TGTGCCAGCGGCCTAGGGTCTCTAGCCACTGAAGCTTTCTTT
NA	TRBV19	NA	TRBJ1-1	CASSINRRNTEAFF	TGTGCCAGTAGTATAAACCGTCGGAACACTGAAGCTTTCTTT
NA	TRBV6-1	TRBD2	TRBJ2-1	CASSLLTSGEFF	TGTGCCAGCAGTCTCCTGACTAGCGGGGAGTTCTTC
few	TRBV29-1	NA	TRBJ2-2	CTVSRAGTGELFF	TGCACCGTCTCGAGGGCCGGCACCGGGGAGCTGTTTTTT
NA	TRBV6-1	NA	TRBJ1-4	CASSETLATNEKLFF	TGTGCCAGCAGCGAAACACTAGCAACTAATGAAAAACTGTTTTTT